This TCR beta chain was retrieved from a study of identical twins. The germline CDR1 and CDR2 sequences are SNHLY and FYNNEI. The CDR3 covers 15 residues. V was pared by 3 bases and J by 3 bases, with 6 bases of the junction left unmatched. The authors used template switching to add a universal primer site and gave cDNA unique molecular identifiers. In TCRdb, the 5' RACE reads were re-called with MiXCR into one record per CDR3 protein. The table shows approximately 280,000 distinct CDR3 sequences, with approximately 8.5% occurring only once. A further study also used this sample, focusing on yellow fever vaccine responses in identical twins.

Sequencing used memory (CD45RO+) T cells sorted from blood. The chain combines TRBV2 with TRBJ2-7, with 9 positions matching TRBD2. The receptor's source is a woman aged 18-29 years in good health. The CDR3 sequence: CASSDSAGGGYEQYF. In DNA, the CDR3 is TGTGCCAGCAGTGATTCGGCGGGAGGGGGCTACGAGCAGTACTTC.